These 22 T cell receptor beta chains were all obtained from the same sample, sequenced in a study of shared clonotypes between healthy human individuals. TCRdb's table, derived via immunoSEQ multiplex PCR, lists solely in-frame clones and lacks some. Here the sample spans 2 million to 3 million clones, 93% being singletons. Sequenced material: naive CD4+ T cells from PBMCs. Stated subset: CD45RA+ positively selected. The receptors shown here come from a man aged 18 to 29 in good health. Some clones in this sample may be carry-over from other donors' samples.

The CDR3, as DNA: TGCGCCAGCAGCCAAACTATTATGGAAAAACTGTTTTTT. Translated: CASSQTIMEKLFF. The V call is TRBV4-1, the J call TRBJ1-4; D gene unclear. Per germline, CDR1 MGHRA and CDR2 YSYEKL. Trimming removed 2 bases at V and 8 bases at J, with 9 bases between. This CDR3 has 13 amino acids.

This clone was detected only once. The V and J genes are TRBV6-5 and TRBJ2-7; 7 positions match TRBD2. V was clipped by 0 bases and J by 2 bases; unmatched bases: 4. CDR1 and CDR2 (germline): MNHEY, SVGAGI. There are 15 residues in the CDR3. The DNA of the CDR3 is TGTGCCAGCAGTTACTCAGGACTAGAAACCTACGAGCAGTACTTC. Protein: CASSYSGLETYEQYF.

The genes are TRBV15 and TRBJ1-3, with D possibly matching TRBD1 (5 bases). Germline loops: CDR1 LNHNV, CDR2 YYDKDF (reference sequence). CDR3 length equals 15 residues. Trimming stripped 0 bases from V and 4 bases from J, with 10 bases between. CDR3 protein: CATSREAGGGNTIYF. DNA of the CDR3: TGTGCCACCAGCAGAGAGGCCGGGGGGGGAAACACCATATATTTT.

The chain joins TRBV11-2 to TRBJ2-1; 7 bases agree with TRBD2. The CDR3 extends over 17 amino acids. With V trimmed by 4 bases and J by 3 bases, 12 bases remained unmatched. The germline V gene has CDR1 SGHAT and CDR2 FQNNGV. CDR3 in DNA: TGTGCCAGCAGCTCGGGCGGGACTACCCTATTCTACAATGAGCAGTTCTTC. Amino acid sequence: CASSSGGTTLFYNEQFF.

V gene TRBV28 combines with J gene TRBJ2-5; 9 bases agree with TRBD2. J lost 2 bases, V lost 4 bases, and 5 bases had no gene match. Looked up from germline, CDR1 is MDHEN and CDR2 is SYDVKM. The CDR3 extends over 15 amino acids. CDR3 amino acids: CASSYSGSRQETQYF. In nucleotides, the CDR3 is TGTGCCAGCAGTTATAGCGGGAGCAGACAAGAGACCCAGTACTTC.

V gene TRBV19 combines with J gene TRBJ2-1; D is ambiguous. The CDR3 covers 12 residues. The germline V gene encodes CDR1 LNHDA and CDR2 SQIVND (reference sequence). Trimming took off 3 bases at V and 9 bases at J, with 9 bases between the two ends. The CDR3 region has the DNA TGTGCCAGTAGTATGGTGGTCGGTGAGCAGTTCTTC. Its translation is CASSMVVGEQFF.

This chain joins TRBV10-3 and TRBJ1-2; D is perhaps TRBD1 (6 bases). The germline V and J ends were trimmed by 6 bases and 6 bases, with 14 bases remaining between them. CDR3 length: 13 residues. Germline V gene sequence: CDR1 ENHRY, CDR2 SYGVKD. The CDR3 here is CAIRAWGADGYTF. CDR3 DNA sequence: TGTGCCATCAGGGCTTGGGGGGCAGATGGCTACACCTTC.

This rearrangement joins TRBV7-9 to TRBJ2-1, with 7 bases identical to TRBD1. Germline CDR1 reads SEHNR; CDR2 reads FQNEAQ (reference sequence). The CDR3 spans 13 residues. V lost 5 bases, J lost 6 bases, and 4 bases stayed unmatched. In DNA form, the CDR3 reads TGTGCCAGCAGCATTACAGGGGTCAATGAGCAGTTCTTC. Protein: CASSITGVNEQFF.

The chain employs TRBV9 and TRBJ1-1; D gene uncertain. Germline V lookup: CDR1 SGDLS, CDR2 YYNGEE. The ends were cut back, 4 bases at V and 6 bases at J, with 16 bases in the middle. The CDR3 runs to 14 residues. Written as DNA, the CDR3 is TGTGCCAGCAGCCCGTACTCCCGGGAGGCTGAAGCTTTCTTT. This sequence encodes CASSPYSREAEAFF.

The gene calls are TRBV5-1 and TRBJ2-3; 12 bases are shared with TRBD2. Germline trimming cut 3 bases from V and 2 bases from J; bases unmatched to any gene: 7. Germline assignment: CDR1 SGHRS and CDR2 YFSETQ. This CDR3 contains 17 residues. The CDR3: CASSSGTSGPNTDTQYF. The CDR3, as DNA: TGCGCCAGCAGCTCCGGGACTAGCGGGCCCAACACAGATACGCAGTATTTT.

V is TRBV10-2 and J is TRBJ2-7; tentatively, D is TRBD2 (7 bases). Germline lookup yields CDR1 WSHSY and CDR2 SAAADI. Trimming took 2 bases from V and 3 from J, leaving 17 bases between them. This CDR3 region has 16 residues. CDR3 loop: CASSELIGGGGYEQYF. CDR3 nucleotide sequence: TGCGCCAGCAGTGAGCTAATAGGGGGGGGAGGCTACGAGCAGTACTTC.

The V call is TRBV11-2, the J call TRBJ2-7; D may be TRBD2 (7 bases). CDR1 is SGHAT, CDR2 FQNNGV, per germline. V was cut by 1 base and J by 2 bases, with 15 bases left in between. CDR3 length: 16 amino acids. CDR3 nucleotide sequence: TGTGCCAGCAGCTTAGGAATGACAGGACTAGCCTACGAGCAGTACTTC. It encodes CASSLGMTGLAYEQYF.

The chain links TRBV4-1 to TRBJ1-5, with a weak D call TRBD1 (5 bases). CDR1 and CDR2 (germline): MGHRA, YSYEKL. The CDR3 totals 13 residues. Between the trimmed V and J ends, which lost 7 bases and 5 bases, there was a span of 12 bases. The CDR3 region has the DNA TGCGCCAGCAAGGGGACGGATTATCAGCCCCAGCATTTT. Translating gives CASKGTDYQPQHF.

CDR3 sequence: CASSGGQTPYSNQPQHF. CDR3 DNA: TGTGCCAGCAGTGGAGGACAGACTCCATATAGCAATCAGCCCCAGCATTTT. The genes are TRBV2 and TRBJ1-5; D perhaps matches TRBD1 (6 bases). The CDR3 runs to 17 residues. Germline assignment: CDR1 SNHLY and CDR2 FYNNEI. V was cut by 4 bases and J by 0 bases, with 16 bases left in between. Based on the CDR3 plus reference TRBV2 and TRBJ1-5, the full variable domain is EPEVTQTPSHQVTQMGQEVILRCVPISNHLYFYWYRQILGQKVEFLVSFYNNEISEKSEIFDDQFSVERPDGSNFTLKIRSTKLEDSAMYFCASSGGQTPYSNQPQHFGDGTRLSIL.

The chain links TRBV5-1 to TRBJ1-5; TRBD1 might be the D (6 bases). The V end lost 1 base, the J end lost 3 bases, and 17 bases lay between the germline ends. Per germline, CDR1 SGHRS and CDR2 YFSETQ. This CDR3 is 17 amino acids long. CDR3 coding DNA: TGCGCCAGCAGCTTGTACGCCTCGGGGGACACCAATCAGCCCCAGCATTTT. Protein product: CASSLYASGDTNQPQHF.

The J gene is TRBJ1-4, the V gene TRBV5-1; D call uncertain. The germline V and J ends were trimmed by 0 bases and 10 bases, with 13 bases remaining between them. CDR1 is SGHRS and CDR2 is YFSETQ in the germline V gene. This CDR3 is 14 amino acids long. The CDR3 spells CASSLDEGLGKLFF. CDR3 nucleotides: TGCGCCAGCAGCTTGGATGAAGGGCTAGGAAAACTGTTTTTT. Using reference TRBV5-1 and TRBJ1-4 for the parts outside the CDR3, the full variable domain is KAGVTQTPRYLIKTRGQQVTLSCSPISGHRSVSWYQQTPGQGLQFLFEYFSETQRNKGNFPGRFSGRQFSNSRSEMNVSTLELGDSALYLCASSLDEGLGKLFFGSGTQLSVL.

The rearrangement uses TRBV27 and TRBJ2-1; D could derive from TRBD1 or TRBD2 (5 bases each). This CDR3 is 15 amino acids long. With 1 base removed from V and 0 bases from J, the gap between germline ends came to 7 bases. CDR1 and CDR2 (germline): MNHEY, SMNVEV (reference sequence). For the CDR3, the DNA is TGTGCCAGCAGTTTATGGGGGAGCTCCTACAATGAGCAGTTCTTC. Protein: CASSLWGSSYNEQFF.

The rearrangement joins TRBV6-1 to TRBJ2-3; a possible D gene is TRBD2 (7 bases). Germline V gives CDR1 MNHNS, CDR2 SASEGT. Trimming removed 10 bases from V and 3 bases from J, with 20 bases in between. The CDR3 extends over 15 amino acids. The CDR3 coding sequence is TGTGCCACCAGGGAATCGGGGGGCCCGACAGATACGCAGTATTTT. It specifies CATRESGGPTDTQYF.

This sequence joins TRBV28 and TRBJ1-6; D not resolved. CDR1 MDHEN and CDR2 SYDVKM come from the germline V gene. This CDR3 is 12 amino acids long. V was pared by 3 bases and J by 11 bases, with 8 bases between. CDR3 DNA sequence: TGTGCCAGCAGTTTGAGTGAAACACCCCTCCACTTT. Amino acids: CASSLSETPLHF. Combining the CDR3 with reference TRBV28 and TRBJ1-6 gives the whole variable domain DVKVTQSSRYLVKRTGEKVFLECVQDMDHENMFWYRQDPGLGLRLIYFSYDVKMKEKGDIPEGYSVSREKKERFSLILESASTNQTSMYLCASSLSETPLHFGNGTRLTVT.

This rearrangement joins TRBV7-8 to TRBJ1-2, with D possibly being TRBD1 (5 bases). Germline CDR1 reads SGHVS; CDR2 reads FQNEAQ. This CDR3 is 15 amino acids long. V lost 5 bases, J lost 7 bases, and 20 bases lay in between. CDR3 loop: CASSTRQVSRGGYTF. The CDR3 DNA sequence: TGTGCCAGCAGCACGCGACAAGTATCGAGGGGTGGCTACACCTTC.

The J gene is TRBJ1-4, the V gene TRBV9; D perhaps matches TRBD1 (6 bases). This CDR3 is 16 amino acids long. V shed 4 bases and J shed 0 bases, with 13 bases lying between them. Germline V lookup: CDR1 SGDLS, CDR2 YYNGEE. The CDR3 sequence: CASSPRGGPTNEKLFF. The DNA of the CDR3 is TGTGCCAGCAGCCCCCGTGGGGGGCCAACTAATGAAAAACTGTTTTTT. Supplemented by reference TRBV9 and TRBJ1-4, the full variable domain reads DSGVTQTPKHLITATGQRVTLRCSPRSGDLSVYWYQQSLDQGLQFLIQYYNGEERAKGNILERFSAQQFPDLHSELNLSSLELGDSALYFCASSPRGGPTNEKLFFGSGTQLSVL.

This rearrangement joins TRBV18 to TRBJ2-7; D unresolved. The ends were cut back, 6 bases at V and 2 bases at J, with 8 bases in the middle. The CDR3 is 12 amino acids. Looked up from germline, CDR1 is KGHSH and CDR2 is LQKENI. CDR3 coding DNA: TGTGCCAGCTCTCGTGATGCCTACGAGCAGTACTTC. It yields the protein CASSRDAYEQYF.